This is a list of T cell receptor beta chains from one sample in a study of blood T cell repertoires in COVID-19. TCRdb's copy holds only in-frame clones and misses some; the assay was immunoSEQ multiplex PCR. Among about 220,000 clones listed, around 89% were seen once. Sequencing input: PBMCs or T cells enriched from blood (not recorded which). These receptors came from a woman younger than 45 who had recovered from COVID-19. CDR3s include the opening cysteine and the closing phenylalanine or tryptophan. Each record gives: J gene, V gene, CDR3 protein.

j_call: TRBJ2-3; v_call: TRBV5-1; cdr3_aa: CASSFAGISTDTQYF
j_call: TRBJ1-2; v_call: TRBV18; cdr3_aa: CASSLGGAGYTF
j_call: TRBJ2-7; v_call: TRBV6-5; cdr3_aa: CASRKGLPYEQYF
j_call: TRBJ2-1; v_call: TRBV29-1; cdr3_aa: CSVVGGGYNEQFF
j_call: TRBJ2-3; v_call: TRBV5-4; cdr3_aa: CASKWGTVNSDTQYF
j_call: TRBJ1-5; v_call: TRBV6-5; cdr3_aa: CASSSTGKGGNQPQHF
j_call: TRBJ1-6; v_call: TRBV7-9; cdr3_aa: CASSTGQGSSYNSPLHF
j_call: TRBJ1-1; v_call: TRBV13; cdr3_aa: CASSFFDREDTEAFF
j_call: TRBJ2-7; v_call: TRBV25-1; cdr3_aa: CASSESRTGDYEQYF
j_call: TRBJ2-7; v_call: TRBV27; cdr3_aa: CASSLTGGRYEQYF
j_call: TRBJ2-3; v_call: TRBV4-1; cdr3_aa: CASSQYPGLAGEDTQYF
j_call: TRBJ2-3; v_call: TRBV4-2; cdr3_aa: CASSLGTAYTDTQYF
j_call: TRBJ1-3; v_call: TRBV7-8; cdr3_aa: CASSLGGQGASPDSGNTIYF
j_call: TRBJ2-7; v_call: TRBV9; cdr3_aa: CASSVEVGGSSYEQYF
j_call: TRBJ1-2; v_call: TRBV4-2; cdr3_aa: CASSHEVGPTYGYTF
j_call: TRBJ1-1; v_call: TRBV4-3; cdr3_aa: CASSQDRSGNTEAFF
j_call: TRBJ2-5; v_call: TRBV18; cdr3_aa: CASSPLGSTFQETQYF
j_call: TRBJ1-1; v_call: TRBV7-2; cdr3_aa: CASSLAGGSGAFF
j_call: TRBJ1-5; v_call: TRBV6-5; cdr3_aa: CASRGTGLYQPQHF
j_call: TRBJ1-1; v_call: TRBV27; cdr3_aa: CASSFRSGTGQTEAFF
j_call: TRBJ1-1; v_call: TRBV7-9; cdr3_aa: CASSFDRHAEAFF
j_call: TRBJ1-1; v_call: TRBV6-5; cdr3_aa: CASSYVNRGTEAFF
j_call: TRBJ2-2; v_call: TRBV7-6; cdr3_aa: CASSSIPSGGYGGGELFF
j_call: TRBJ1-1; v_call: TRBV5-6; cdr3_aa: CASSATGGRSAFF
j_call: TRBJ1-1; v_call: TRBV5-1; cdr3_aa: CASSPWTLNTEAFF
j_call: TRBJ1-1; v_call: TRBV9; cdr3_aa: CASSPSERGGTEAFF
j_call: TRBJ1-5; v_call: TRBV6-5; cdr3_aa: CASSRERNQPQHF
j_call: TRBJ2-5; v_call: TRBV27; cdr3_aa: CASSFNLGGGETQYF
j_call: TRBJ2-2; v_call: TRBV7-9; cdr3_aa: CASSLASGTGTAGELFF
j_call: TRBJ2-7; v_call: TRBV19; cdr3_aa: CASSTDRVYEQYF
j_call: TRBJ1-2; v_call: TRBV6-1; cdr3_aa: CASSEDSGSFYGYTF
j_call: TRBJ2-5; v_call: TRBV7-6; cdr3_aa: CASSLALEGSTAQYF
j_call: TRBJ2-2; v_call: TRBV6-2/TRBV6-3; cdr3_aa: CASSYSRPGQANTGELFF
j_call: TRBJ2-5; v_call: TRBV28; cdr3_aa: CASSWAGGSQETQYF
j_call: TRBJ2-7; v_call: TRBV3-1/TRBV3-2; cdr3_aa: CASSQGYREKQYF
j_call: TRBJ2-3; v_call: TRBV6-5; cdr3_aa: CASSPAGADTQYF
j_call: TRBJ2-7; v_call: TRBV7-2; cdr3_aa: CASSLGGQGAYEQYF
j_call: TRBJ1-1; v_call: TRBV4-3; cdr3_aa: CASSQDLGSGNTEAFF
j_call: TRBJ2-3; v_call: TRBV6-4; cdr3_aa: CASSPRGTDTQYF
j_call: TRBJ2-1; v_call: TRBV20-1; cdr3_aa: CSASWGTGSFDEQFF
j_call: TRBJ1-4; v_call: TRBV9; cdr3_aa: CASSVGQINEKLFF
j_call: TRBJ1-2; v_call: TRBV24-1; cdr3_aa: CATSEKRTVNYGYTF
j_call: TRBJ2-7; v_call: TRBV4-3; cdr3_aa: CASSQDRQGTYEQYF
j_call: TRBJ2-1; v_call: TRBV19; cdr3_aa: CASSLAGSSYNEQFF
j_call: TRBJ1-2; v_call: TRBV15; cdr3_aa: CATSRDRGGYYGYTF
j_call: TRBJ2-1; v_call: TRBV9; cdr3_aa: CASSVAGGGSGVHNEQFF
j_call: TRBJ2-3; v_call: TRBV12-3/TRBV12-4; cdr3_aa: CASSQGLTDTQYF
j_call: TRBJ1-3; v_call: TRBV5-6; cdr3_aa: CASSPPDISGNTIYF
j_call: TRBJ2-7; v_call: TRBV7-2; cdr3_aa: CASSLSVTGVTEQYF
j_call: TRBJ1-1; v_call: TRBV7-8; cdr3_aa: CASSLRVAMNTEAFF
j_call: TRBJ2-7; v_call: TRBV4-3; cdr3_aa: CASSQAPGVGSYEQYF